This record looks at one TCR beta chain sequence and its context. No cognate antigen has been identified for it. Per-nucleotide qualities are absent, and no much larger clonotype sits a single base away. Distinct nucleotide sequences in the sample also encode this CDR3. The CDR3 sequence holds 12 residues, the cysteine and phenylalanine included. Only the CDR3 part of the read is kept: 36 bases, read in frame from the first base. V sheds 2 bases and J sheds 6 bases, leaving 8 bases between their ends. The collaborating institutions used their own protocols to collect whole blood in K2EDTA tubes. For TCRbeta analysis, collaborators shipped samples as frozen whole blood, isolated PBMCs, or DNA extracted from either of those sample types. The immunoSEQ Assay, a bias-controlled multiplex PCR, was used to amplify TCRbeta CDR3 regions from genomic DNA. The authors processed their data as follows. Nucleated cell counts per sample were estimated from amplification of reference gene primers within the assay. Sequence reads were collapsed and filtered to measure the absolute abundance of every unique TCRbeta CDR3 rearrangement. For each sample, productive Simpson clonality was calculated as the square root of Simpson's diversity index across productive rearrangements. This is the immuneACCESS table as TCRdb keeps it, with only in-frame sequences that have V and J called. A part of the clones is gone; compared with another copy, unresolved V genes explain less than half, and the rest is unexplained. V and J calls and clone size are as listed in that table; D and trimming were resolved from the DNA. This sample comprises more than 200,000 clones, around 80% of them detected only once. The ten largest clones represent 4.2% of the sample.

This entry comes from a study of blood T cell repertoires in COVID-19 (TCRdb year 2020). Study-wide context: Collaborator samples came from the United States, Italy and Spain and covered acute and convalescent phases of COVID-19. The samples were drawn from the first 160 participants of the ongoing ImmuneRACE study and from 950 to 1,500 subjects provided by 6 global collaborators. The sample metadata nearly always contained a de-identified subject ID, COVID-19 status, age in years and sex. The prospective study material was composed of cDNA or gDNA derived from T cells, B-cell-depleted T cells, or PBMCs. Subjects who had been exposed to COVID-19, were actively infected with it, or had recovered from it provided the deeply sampled blood TCRbeta repertoires that made up the dataset. The repertoires were released in a freely available public database intended as a resource for research on the immune response to SARS-CoV-2. Where available, HLA class I and class II types were obtained from metadata supplied by the sample provider rather than from assay-based typing. What the authors observed across the whole study: The quantity of clinical and demographic metadata differed by source and by participant and was supplied without curation.

This receptor was identified in a man between 60 and 75 years old with acute or convalescent COVID-19. The sequenced sample consisted of peripheral blood. The chain employs TRBV12-3 or TRBV12-4 and TRBJ2-7; TRBD1 might be the D gene, on 5 matching bases. The CDR3 loop reads CASSLQGFEQYF. The sequenced DNA is TGTGCCAGCAGTTTACAGGGTTTCGAGCAGTACTTC.